This paragraph reports one TCR beta chain. This record comes from a study of blood T cell repertoires in COVID-19. Overall study context: The origin of the acute and convalescent COVID-19 samples was the United States, Italy and Spain.

The CDR3 is 16 residues long. V shed 3 bases and J shed 0 bases, with 13 bases lying between them. Germline V gene sequence: CDR1 SGHRS, CDR2 YFSETQ. Original methodology: Amplified reference gene primers provided the basis for estimating nucleated cell counts. Profiling relied on immunoSEQ multiplex PCR, and the TCRdb table lists in-frame clones only, not all of them. Clone size and the V and J calls come from that table; the DNA yielded D and trimming. The repertoire holds about 220,000 clones, with under 90% as singletons. This clonotype was sampled from a woman older than 75 with acute or convalescent COVID-19. V gene TRBV5-1 combines with J gene TRBJ1-3; perhaps TRBD1 as D (5 bases). Material for sequencing was peripheral blood. The CDR3 region has the DNA TGCGCCAGCAGCTGGGACTCCCTGGGCTCTGGAAACACCATATATTTT. Protein: CASSWDSLGSGNTIYF.